The 27 T cell receptor beta chains below all came from one sample that was sequenced in a study of shared clonotypes between healthy human individuals. Using immunoSEQ multiplex PCR, the repertoire was profiled, and TCRdb retains in-frame clones only, with some absent. The sample holds roughly 2 million clones; approximately 95% are singletons and the top ten take about 0.13%. The sequencing input was naive CD4+ T cells sorted from blood. The subset here: CD45RA+ positively selected. Receptor source: a man aged 18-30 years in good health.

The CDR3 coding sequence is TGCGCCAGCAGCTTGGCCGGGCGGAGCACTGAAGCTTTCTTT. Translation: CASSLAGRSTEAFF. The chain has TRBV5-1 and TRBJ1-1; D is unclear. Trimming stripped 0 bases from V and 4 bases from J, with 10 bases between. This CDR3 contains 14 residues. Germline V gives CDR1 SGHRS, CDR2 YFSETQ.

This rearrangement joins TRBV28 to TRBJ2-6; 7 positions match TRBD1. J lost 2 bases, V lost 5 bases, and 6 bases had no gene match. Looked up from germline, CDR1 is MDHEN and CDR2 is SYDVKM. The CDR3 totals 16 residues. This chain's CDR3 is CASSPTGTAGANVLTF. CDR3 nucleotides: TGTGCCAGCAGTCCGACAGGGACAGCTGGGGCCAACGTCCTGACTTTC.

The chain has TRBV7-9 and TRBJ2-7, with D perhaps matching TRBD2 (6 bases). Looked up from germline, CDR1 is SEHNR and CDR2 is FQNEAQ (reference sequence). There are 12 residues in the CDR3. Trimming pared 7 bases from V and 7 bases from J, leaving 14 bases between. The CDR3 loop reads CASTLRDREQYF. CDR3 DNA: TGTGCCAGCACCTTGCGGGATAGGGAGCAGTACTTC. The full variable domain, rest sourced from reference TRBV7-9 and TRBJ2-7, is DTGVSQNPRHKITKRGQNVTFRCDPISEHNRLYWYRQTLGQGPEFLTYFQNEAQLEKSRLLSDRFSAERPKGSFSTLEIQRTEQGDSAMYLCASTLRDREQYFGPGTRLTVT.

For this clone: This same CDR3 is encoded by further DNA sequences in the sample. The genes are TRBV5-4 and TRBJ2-3; TRBD1 is a possible D gene (5 bases). The CDR3 has 13 residues. CDR1 is SGHNT, CDR2 YYREEE, per germline (reference sequence). V shed 1 base and J shed 4 bases, with 7 bases lying between them. CDR3 bases: TGTGCCAGCAGCTTGCAAGGGGCAGATACGCAGTATTTT. Protein product: CASSLQGADTQYF.

The chain recombines TRBV2 with TRBJ1-3, with a possible D match to TRBD1 (6 bases). V was pared by 6 bases and J by 0 bases, with 15 bases between. Germline-derived CDR1 and CDR2 are SNHLY and FYNNEI. The CDR3 is 16 residues long. The CDR3 nucleotides read TGTGCCAGCAGCAAAGGGGGGACTTACTCTGGAAACACCATATATTTT. Encoded protein: CASSKGGTYSGNTIYF.

The V call is TRBV7-9, the J call TRBJ2-3; 7 bases fit TRBD2. CDR3 length: 15 residues. Trimming at V came to 5 bases and at J to 2 bases, leaving 7 bases not matched to a gene. CDR1 is SEHNR, CDR2 FQNEAQ, per germline (reference sequence). CDR3 bases: TGTGCCAGCAGCCCCGGGGCGGGGGACACAGATACGCAGTATTTT. It encodes CASSPGAGDTDTQYF.

The chain couples TRBV30 to TRBJ1-1; D gene ambiguous. This CDR3 has 13 amino acids. Trimming cost V 0 bases and J 6 bases, with 11 bases left between them. CDR1 and CDR2 (germline): GTSNPN, SVGIG (reference sequence). The CDR3 reads CAWSVQVSAEAFF. As DNA, the CDR3 is TGTGCCTGGAGTGTTCAAGTTTCTGCTGAAGCTTTCTTT.

This chain connects TRBV7-2 to TRBJ2-2, with D maybe TRBD2 (6 bases). Germline lookup yields CDR1 SGHTA and CDR2 FQGNSA. The CDR3 length is 13 residues. Between the trimmed V and J ends, which lost 6 bases and 5 bases, there was a span of 10 bases. The CDR3 DNA sequence: TGTGCCAGCAGACTAGCTGGAACCGGGGAGCTGTTTTTT. This sequence encodes CASRLAGTGELFF.

This sequence joins TRBV5-1 and TRBJ2-2; 11 bases map to TRBD2. CDR1 is SGHRS, CDR2 YFSETQ, per germline. The CDR3 length is 16 residues. V shed 2 bases, J shed 4 bases, and the junction held 4 bases outside the gene matches. CDR3 coding DNA: TGCGCCAGCAGCTTTAGCGGGAGGGCCGCCACCGGGGAGCTGTTTTTT. Protein sequence: CASSFSGRAATGELFF.

This chain joins TRBV10-2 and TRBJ1-2; D remains ambiguous. The V gene lost 2 bases and the J gene lost 3 bases, with 10 bases spanning the gap. CDR3 length: 14 amino acids. CDR1 is WSHSY and CDR2 is SAAADI in the germline V gene. The CDR3 region is CASSEGLNHYGYTF. CDR3 bases: TGCGCCAGCAGTGAGGGACTCAACCACTATGGCTACACCTTC.

The chain carries TRBV19 and TRBJ2-7, with D possibly matching TRBD2 (6 bases). The CDR3 consists of 13 residues. V dropped 1 base and J dropped 8 bases, with 12 bases sitting between them. Germline V gene lookup returns CDR1 LNHDA and CDR2 SQIVND (reference sequence). CDR3 protein: CASSIASREKQYF. CDR3 in DNA: TGTGCCAGTAGTATAGCCTCCCGGGAGAAGCAGTACTTC.

V and J are TRBV6-1 and TRBJ2-2; D is possibly TRBD1 or TRBD2 (5 bases each). Germline CDR1 is MNHNS and CDR2 is SASEGT. The CDR3 is 15 residues long. V dropped 2 bases and J dropped 6 bases, with 13 bases sitting between them. CDR3 bases: TGTGCCAGCAGTGAACATGGGATGGGGGCCGGGGAGCTGTTTTTT. Translating it yields CASSEHGMGAGELFF.

This rearrangement joins TRBV5-4 to TRBJ2-3, with 8 bases identical to TRBD2. Unmatched junction bases numbered 5, after V lost 2 bases and J lost 3 bases. Per the germline V gene, CDR1 is SGHNT and CDR2 is YYREEE (reference sequence). The CDR3 consists of 15 residues. CDR3 amino acids: CASSFGGAGTDTQYF. The DNA of the CDR3 is TGTGCCAGCAGCTTCGGGGGGGCGGGGACAGATACGCAGTATTTT.

The V call is TRBV7-2, the J call TRBJ2-7; the D is unclear. V was clipped by 2 bases and J by 3 bases, with 11 bases between them. Germline V gene sequence: CDR1 SGHTA, CDR2 FQGNSA. This CDR3 is built from 14 residues. The CDR3 region is CASSLPRVSYEQYF. The CDR3 bases are TGTGCCAGCAGCTTACCTAGGGTCAGCTACGAGCAGTACTTC.

This sequence joins TRBV5-1 and TRBJ2-7; TRBD2 aligns across 13 bases. The CDR3 loop spans 16 amino acids. Germline V CDR1 and CDR2: SGHRS, YFSETQ. The V gene end was trimmed by 4 bases and the J gene end by 3 bases; junction bases not matched to a gene: 7. DNA of the CDR3: TGCGCCAGCAGCCCGCGGACTAGCGGGGGAAACTACGAGCAGTACTTC. This sequence encodes CASSPRTSGGNYEQYF.

The chain has TRBV10-3 and TRBJ2-4, with D possibly matching TRBD1 (6 bases). Germline V gene lookup returns CDR1 ENHRY and CDR2 SYGVKD. V was cut by 4 bases and J by 6 bases, with 13 bases left in between. CDR3 length: 14 residues. For the CDR3, the DNA is TGTGCCATCAGTGGTTCAGGGGTCGGAAACATTCAGTACTTC. It yields the protein CAISGSGVGNIQYF.

This chain connects TRBV18 to TRBJ2-2, with 7 bases fitting TRBD2. The CDR3 contains 14 residues. The V gene end was trimmed by 5 bases and the J gene end by 7 bases; junction bases not matched to a gene: 7. Germline V gene lookup returns CDR1 KGHSH and CDR2 LQKENI. CDR3 nucleotides: TGTGCCAGCTCAACGGGCGGGAGCGGCGGGGAGCTGTTTTTT. This translates into CASSTGGSGGELFF.

For this clone: The sample contains more than one DNA sequence encoding this CDR3. This chain links TRBV5-1 with TRBJ2-3; possibly TRBD1 for D (6 bases). V lost 0 bases, J lost 1 base, and 9 bases lay in between. The length of the CDR3 is 15 residues. Germline CDR1 is SGHRS and CDR2 is YFSETQ. The CDR3 sequence: CASSLVGQGTDTQYF. The CDR3 DNA is TGCGCCAGCAGCTTGGTGGGACAAGGCACAGATACGCAGTATTTT.

The chain has TRBV5-3 and TRBJ1-1; a weak D match, TRBD1 (6 bases). TRBV5-3 is placed among ORFs of uncertain function. Trimming removed 4 bases from V and 1 base from J, with 14 bases in between. The CDR3 spans 15 residues. CDR3 bases: TGTGCCAGAAGCCAAAAACAGGGCCCGAACACTGAAGCTTTCTTT. Translated: CARSQKQGPNTEAFF.

The V and J genes are TRBV6-1 and TRBJ1-5; no clear D. The V end lost 8 bases, the J end lost 8 bases, and 22 bases lay between the germline ends. Germline CDR1 is MNHNS and CDR2 is SASEGT. This CDR3 contains 15 residues. The CDR3 reads CASSRQPKRTEPQHF. The CDR3 DNA follows: TGTGCCAGCTCCCGACAACCTAAAAGAACGGAGCCCCAGCATTTT.

The rearrangement uses TRBV9 and TRBJ2-1; perhaps TRBD2 as D (6 bases). V was clipped by 0 bases and J by 7 bases, with 17 bases between them. The CDR3 runs to 16 residues. CDR1 and CDR2 (germline): SGDLS, YYNGEE. The CDR3 protein is CASSVGLGRGWNEQFF. DNA for the CDR3: TGTGCCAGCAGCGTAGGGCTCGGGAGAGGCTGGAATGAGCAGTTCTTC.

Here the CDR3 reads CASSLGLAGVSYEQYF. The CDR3 DNA is TGTGCCAGCAGCTTAGGACTAGCGGGAGTGTCCTACGAGCAGTACTTC. The rearrangement links TRBV13 to TRBJ2-7; TRBD2 aligns across 11 bases. Germline lookup yields CDR1 PRHDT and CDR2 FYEKMQ (reference sequence). The CDR3 has 16 residues. Trimming at V came to 0 bases and at J to 1 base, leaving 2 bases not matched to a gene.

The rearrangement joins TRBV6-5 to TRBJ2-7, with 7 bases that match TRBD2. Germline loops: CDR1 MNHEY, CDR2 SVGAGI. V shed 6 bases, J shed 2 bases, and the junction held 7 bases outside the gene matches. The CDR3 has 14 amino acids. The CDR3 DNA is TGTGCCAGCAGGGTAGCGGGCCCTCCCTACGAGCAGTACTTC. Its translation is CASRVAGPPYEQYF.

This chain links TRBV18 with TRBJ1-2, with D possibly being TRBD1 (5 bases). Germline-derived CDR1 and CDR2 are KGHSH and LQKENI. The CDR3 extends over 14 amino acids. The V end lost 3 bases, the J end lost 3 bases, and 11 bases lay between the germline ends. The CDR3 region is CASSPSSGDYGYTF. The DNA for the CDR3 is TGTGCCAGCTCACCGAGTTCGGGGGACTATGGCTACACCTTC. The full variable domain, with the rest looked up from reference TRBV18 and TRBJ1-2, is NAGVMQNPRHLVRRRGQEARLRCSPMKGHSHVYWYRQLPEEGLKFMVYLQKENIIDESGMPKERFSAEFPKEGPSILRIQQVVRGDSAAYFCASSPSSGDYGYTFGSGTRLTVV.

Of note for this clone: Distinct nucleotide sequences in the sample also encode this CDR3. The chain combines TRBV25-1 with TRBJ1-3, with 8 bases aligning to TRBD1. Germline-derived CDR1 and CDR2 are MGHDK and SYGVNS. J gave up 2 bases and V 5 bases, and 2 bases lay outside the gene matches. The CDR3 runs 14 residues. The CDR3 DNA reads TGTGCCAGCAGTACGACAGGGGCTGGAAACACCATATATTTT. Translating it yields CASSTTGAGNTIYF.

The chain couples TRBV29-1 to TRBJ1-2, with D perhaps TRBD1 (5 bases). Trimming took 6 bases from V and 2 from J, leaving 10 bases between them. Germline CDR1 and CDR2: SQVTM and ANQGSEA. The CDR3 runs to 12 residues. The CDR3 loop is CSVTDRNYGYTF. The CDR3 coding sequence is TGCAGCGTCACAGACAGAAACTATGGCTACACCTTC.

Turning to this clone: At one end, the junction sequence differs from germline, possibly due to a read error. This sample includes further DNA sequences coding for the same CDR3. CDR3 DNA sequence: TGTGCCAGCAGCGAAGGACAGAACTATGGCTACACCTTC. Amino acid sequence: CASSEGQNYGYTF. The chain combines TRBV2 with TRBJ1-2, with D possibly matching TRBD1 (6 bases). CDR3 size: 13 residues. Germline V gives CDR1 SNHLY, CDR2 FYNNEI.